These 20 T cell receptor beta chains originate from one sample sequenced in a study of control samples from healthy donors and cancer patients. Measured with immunoSEQ multiplex PCR; TCRdb has only the in-frame clones, and not every one. The sample yields approximately 170,000 clones, approximately 90% seen once. What was sequenced was blood. Receptors originate from a woman aged 25 to 39 in good health.

This clone occurred a few times. The chain carries TRBV5-4 and TRBJ1-2, with unresolved D. The V gene lost 2 bases and the J gene lost 4 bases, with 6 bases spanning the gap. The CDR3 covers 12 residues. The germline V gene encodes CDR1 SGHNT and CDR2 YYREEE (reference sequence). The CDR3 region is CASSFTTYGYTF. CDR3 bases: TGTGCCAGCAGCTTCACAACCTATGGCTACACCTTC.

In this sample, this clone turned up once. The chain employs TRBV6-5 and TRBJ2-3; TRBD1 is a possible D gene (6 bases). The CDR3 sequence is 13 residues long. Germline V lookup: CDR1 MNHEY, CDR2 SVGAGI. The germline V and J ends were trimmed by 6 bases and 4 bases, with 11 bases remaining between them. CDR3 residues: CASSHRAPDTQYF. The CDR3 nucleotides read TGTGCCAGCAGCCACAGGGCCCCAGATACGCAGTATTTT.

The CDR3 sequence is CASSISDRTQETQYF. The CDR3 region has the DNA TGTGCCAGTAGTATTTCGGACAGGACTCAAGAGACCCAGTACTTC. The chain links TRBV19 to TRBJ2-5, with TRBD1 identical over 7 bases. Germline lookup yields CDR1 LNHDA and CDR2 SQIVND (reference sequence). The CDR3 runs 15 residues. Trimming removed 3 bases from V and 2 bases from J; junction bases left unmatched: 6.

The chain has TRBV9 and TRBJ2-1; 8 bases agree with TRBD2. Per the germline V gene, CDR1 is SGDLS and CDR2 is YYNGEE. The junction had 0 bases not matched to a gene; V was cut back by 1 base and J by 3 bases. CDR3 length: 14 residues. CDR3 DNA: TGTGCCAGCAGCGTAAGCGGGGGCTACAATGAGCAGTTCTTC. Translated: CASSVSGGYNEQFF.

The chain couples TRBV2 to TRBJ2-3; 11 positions match TRBD2. The CDR3 has 16 amino acids. V was pared by 4 bases and J by 5 bases, with 8 bases of the junction left unmatched. The germline V gene has CDR1 SNHLY and CDR2 FYNNEI. In DNA, the CDR3 is TGTGCCAGCAGTGGGGTCGGGCTAGCGGGAGGAGATACGCAGTATTTT. This sequence encodes CASSGVGLAGGDTQYF.

This chain joins TRBV7-9 and TRBJ1-4; tentative D call: TRBD1 (5 bases). Between the trimmed V and J ends, which lost 5 bases and 8 bases, there was a span of 24 bases. The CDR3 spans 17 residues. CDR1 SEHNR and CDR2 FQNEAQ come from the germline V gene (reference sequence). CDR3 coding DNA: TGTGCCAGCAGCCACTCGGGGGGACCGTCTCGAGGGGAAAAACTGTTTTTT. Protein product: CASSHSGGPSRGEKLFF.

This chain uses TRBV5-6 with TRBJ1-2, with D hard to call. V lost 2 bases, J lost 10 bases, and 9 bases lay in between. The CDR3 is 11 residues long. Germline V gives CDR1 SGHDT, CDR2 YYEEEE. The CDR3 region is CASSFRLDYTF. For the CDR3, the DNA is TGTGCCAGCAGCTTCCGCCTAGACTACACCTTC.

The J gene is TRBJ2-7, the V gene TRBV4-1, with 7 nucleotides matching TRBD2. The germline V gene has CDR1 MGHRA and CDR2 YSYEKL. Unmatched junction bases numbered 8, after V lost 1 base and J lost 5 bases. The length of the CDR3 is 15 residues. The chain's CDR3 is CASSQVTGRSHEQYF. The CDR3 DNA reads TGCGCCAGCAGCCAAGTTACCGGGAGGTCCCACGAGCAGTACTTC.

In its sample, this clone was seen a few times. CDR3 DNA: TGTGCCAGCAGCCACGACCGAGGTCCCCAAGAGACCCAGTACTTC. Its protein product is CASSHDRGPQETQYF. This chain links TRBV6-2 or TRBV6-3 with TRBJ2-5; no clear D gene. From germline, CDR1 is MNHEY and CDR2 SVGEGT. The CDR3 runs to 15 residues. The ends were cut back, 6 bases at V and 1 base at J, with 15 bases in the middle.

The genes are TRBV7-2 and TRBJ1-5; the D is unclear. The ends were cut back, 1 base at V and 0 bases at J, with 7 bases in the middle. The CDR3 spans 15 residues. Germline CDR1 is SGHTA and CDR2 is FQGNSA. DNA of the CDR3: TGTGCCAGCAGCTTAGAGCAGAGTAGCAATCAGCCCCAGCATTTT. Its translation is CASSLEQSSNQPQHF.

The genes are TRBV19 and TRBJ2-1; D may be TRBD1 (5 bases). Germline CDR1 reads LNHDA; CDR2 reads SQIVND (reference sequence). The germline V and J ends were trimmed by 4 bases and 6 bases, with 7 bases remaining between them. CDR3 length: 12 amino acids. The CDR3 coding sequence is TGTGCCAGTAGTAATCAGGGCAATGAGCAGTTCTTC. Amino acid sequence: CASSNQGNEQFF.

This clone occurred a few times. The chain joins TRBV19 to TRBJ2-2, with D possibly matching TRBD1 (5 bases). The CDR3 covers 16 residues. CDR1 is LNHDA, CDR2 SQIVND, per germline (reference sequence). Trimming cost V 3 bases and J 0 bases, with 11 bases left between them. For the CDR3, the DNA is TGTGCCAGTAGTATTTATCTGACAGCGAACACCGGGGAGCTGTTTTTT. This codes for CASSIYLTANTGELFF.

The chain recombines TRBV29-1 with TRBJ2-1, with 8 bases identical to TRBD1. In germline, CDR1 is SQVTM, CDR2 ANQGSEA. The junction had 5 bases not matched to a gene; V was cut back by 7 bases and J by 0 bases. The CDR3 runs 14 residues. The CDR3 reads CSATGQGSYNEQFF. For the CDR3, the DNA is TGCAGCGCTACTGGACAGGGCTCCTACAATGAGCAGTTCTTC.

The CDR3 DNA reads TGTGCCAGCAGCGCCTACTGGGGAACAGAGGTTTTTGGGAACACTGAAGCTTTCTTT. This translates into CASSAYWGTEVFGNTEAFF. V usage is TRBV28 and J usage is TRBJ1-1; D is uncertain. The CDR3 loop spans 19 amino acids. Per germline, CDR1 MDHEN and CDR2 SYDVKM. Trimming shortened V by 6 bases and J by 1 base, and 27 bases separated the two germline ends. Full variable domain (outside the CDR3, taken from reference TRBV28 and TRBJ1-1): DVKVTQSSRYLVKRTGEKVFLECVQDMDHENMFWYRQDPGLGLRLIYFSYDVKMKEKGDIPEGYSVSREKKERFSLILESASTNQTSMYLCASSAYWGTEVFGNTEAFFGQGTRLTVV.

The rearrangement links TRBV30 to TRBJ2-5; D gene uncertain. The CDR3 runs 14 residues. Between the trimmed V and J ends, which lost 0 bases and 5 bases, there was a span of 13 bases. Germline CDR1 is GTSNPN and CDR2 is SVGIG (reference sequence). As DNA, the CDR3 is TGTGCCTGGAGTGTAGAGGCAAGTCTGGAGACCCAGTACTTC. Amino acids: CAWSVEASLETQYF.

This clone was observed once. The chain combines TRBV5-5 with TRBJ2-7, with a possible D match to TRBD2 (5 bases). Trimming removed 2 bases from V and 5 bases from J, with 11 bases in between. This CDR3 is 13 amino acids long. CDR1 is SGHKS, CDR2 YYEKEE, per germline (reference sequence). The CDR3 bases are TGTGCCAGCAGCTTCCCGGGAACCCACGAGCAGTACTTC. Translation: CASSFPGTHEQYF.

V is TRBV27 and J is TRBJ1-1, with unresolved D. The V and J ends lost 9 bases and 4 bases respectively, with 15 bases between them. The germline gives CDR1 MNHEY, CDR2 SMNVEV (reference sequence). The CDR3 has 13 residues. This CDR3 is CASAGGWLTEAFF. The CDR3 DNA reads TGTGCCAGTGCTGGAGGGTGGCTCACTGAAGCTTTCTTT.

Only a few counts were recorded for this clone. The genes are TRBV9 and TRBJ2-7; a possible D gene is TRBD2 (5 bases). Germline V gene data show CDR1 as SGDLS and CDR2 as YYNGEE. V was shortened by 3 bases and J by 10 bases, with 20 bases between the two germline ends. The CDR3 covers 14 residues. CDR3 sequence reads: CASSGGAEKRSQYF. In DNA form, the CDR3 reads TGTGCCAGCAGCGGCGGAGCGGAAAAAAGGAGCCAGTACTTC.

The chain uses TRBV28 and TRBJ2-7; D remains unclear. The CDR3 is 12 amino acids. V lost 6 bases to trimming and J lost 4 bases, with 10 bases between them. Germline CDR1 is MDHEN and CDR2 is SYDVKM. In DNA form, the CDR3 reads TGTGCCAGCAGCCCGCGACGGTACGAGCAGTACTTC. It translates to CASSPRRYEQYF.

This clone was found once. The V and J genes are TRBV5-6 and TRBJ1-4; D possibly corresponds to TRBD1 (5 bases). The CDR3 has 15 residues. The germline gives CDR1 SGHDT, CDR2 YYEEEE. Trimming pared 3 bases from V and 1 base from J, leaving 10 bases between. CDR3 DNA sequence: TGTGCCAGCAGCTCCTACAGGAGAACTAATGAAAAACTGTTTTTT. Translation: CASSSYRRTNEKLFF.